A selection of T cell receptor beta chains follows, all from one sample in a study of a mutant IDH1 vaccine in newly diagnosed glioma. Measured with immunoSEQ multiplex PCR; TCRdb has only the in-frame clones, and not every one. The table includes tens of thousands of clones, about 80% detected once. Sequencing used PBMCs, obtained from a glioma patient treated with radiotherapy, temozolomide or both. Receptor source: a man aged 35-49 years with glioma. Some clones in this sample may be carry-over from other donors' samples. CDR3s include the opening cysteine and the closing phenylalanine or tryptophan. A D gene is named only where the DNA matches it firmly. Not all rows give a size; the values are once, few, many and, for expanded clones, a class.

V: TRBV7-8; size: -; D: -; J: TRBJ2-2; DNA: TGTGCCAGCAGCTTAACGACGGCGAACACCGGGGAGCTGTTTTTT; CDR3: CASSLTTANTGELFF
V: TRBV6-1; size: -; D: -; J: TRBJ1-3; DNA: TGTGCCAGTGCGATGGTCACTGGAAACACCATATATTTT; CDR3: CASAMVTGNTIYF
V: TRBV7-2; size: -; D: TRBD2; J: TRBJ2-7; DNA: TGTGCCAGCAGCTTAAACTTAGGGCGGGAGGAGCAGTACTTC; CDR3: CASSLNLGREEQYF
V: TRBV7-3; size: -; D: TRBD2; J: TRBJ2-7; DNA: TGTGCCAGCAGCGGAGGACTAGCGGCAGGGGGGGAGCAGTACTTC; CDR3: CASSGGLAAGGEQYF
V: TRBV7-9; size: -; D: -; J: TRBJ1-1; DNA: TGTGCCAGCAGCTTAGCCGTCGCTGAAGCTTTCTTT; CDR3: CASSLAVAEAFF
V: TRBV9; size: -; D: TRBD1; J: TRBJ1-1; DNA: TGTGCCAGCAGCCCCCAGGGGGCTAGGCACACTGAAGCTTTCTTT; CDR3: CASSPQGARHTEAFF
V: TRBV19; size: -; D: TRBD1; J: TRBJ1-2; DNA: TGTGCCAGTAGTATAGAGGGACAGGGGGTTGCCTATGGCTACACCTTC; CDR3: CASSIEGQGVAYGYTF
V: TRBV2; size: few; D: TRBD2; J: TRBJ2-7; DNA: TGTGCCAGCAGCCCGGGACTACCTCCCTACGAGCAGTACTTC; CDR3: CASSPGLPPYEQYF
V: TRBV19; size: -; D: -; J: TRBJ1-5; DNA: TGTGCCAGTAGTATAGGAGTGGACAGTTTTTATAGCAATCAGCCCCAGCATTTT; CDR3: CASSIGVDSFYSNQPQHF
V: TRBV7-9; size: -; D: TRBD2; J: TRBJ2-7; DNA: TGTGCCAGCAGCTTAGGGACTAGCGGGGACGAGCAGTACTTC; CDR3: CASSLGTSGDEQYF
V: TRBV6-5; size: -; D: -; J: TRBJ1-1; DNA: TGTGCCAGCAGCCGGACCGGGGGCACTGAAGCTTTCTTT; CDR3: CASSRTGGTEAFF
V: TRBV2; size: -; D: -; J: TRBJ1-2; DNA: TGTGCCAGCAGTGATATGGGCTATGGCTACACCTTC; CDR3: CASSDMGYGYTF
V: TRBV7-9; size: few; D: -; J: TRBJ1-5; DNA: TGTGCCAGCAGCACAGACAATCAGCCCCAGCATTTT; CDR3: CASSTDNQPQHF
V: TRBV5-6; size: -; D: -; J: TRBJ1-3; DNA: TGTGCCAGCGCCTGGTCAGGAGGAAACACCATATATTTT; CDR3: CASAWSGGNTIYF
V: TRBV27; size: -; D: -; J: TRBJ1-5; DNA: TGTGCCAGCAGTCCCACCCCCCAGGGCAATCAGCCCCAGCATTTT; CDR3: CASSPTPQGNQPQHF
V: TRBV6-1; size: -; D: -; J: TRBJ2-2; DNA: TGTGCCAGCAGTGAAGAGGTAGCGAACACCGGGGAGCTGTTTTTT; CDR3: CASSEEVANTGELFF
V: TRBV5-1; size: -; D: -; J: TRBJ1-1; DNA: TGCGCCAGCAGTGTGAACTGGGACACTGAAGCTTTCTTT; CDR3: CASSVNWDTEAFF
V: TRBV27; size: few; D: -; J: TRBJ1-1; DNA: TGTGCCAGCAGTTTCTCCACTTCCGGGACCACTGAAGCTTTCTTT; CDR3: CASSFSTSGTTEAFF
V: TRBV9; size: -; D: TRBD2; J: TRBJ2-7; DNA: TGTGCCAGCAGCCCCCAGCGGGGGCCCTACGAGCAGTACTTC; CDR3: CASSPQRGPYEQYF
V: TRBV5-8; size: -; D: TRBD1; J: TRBJ1-5; DNA: TGTGCCAGCAGCTTGGAGGGGACAGGGGGATTGCCCCAGCATTTT; CDR3: CASSLEGTGGLPQHF
V: TRBV29-1; size: -; D: TRBD1; J: TRBJ2-7; DNA: TGCAGCGTTGTCGGCGGACAGGGCTACGAGCAGTACTTC; CDR3: CSVVGGQGYEQYF
V: TRBV4-2; size: -; D: -; J: TRBJ2-5; DNA: TGTGCCAGCAGCCAAGATCAATTTCAAGAGACCCAGTACTTC; CDR3: CASSQDQFQETQYF
V: TRBV6-6; size: -; D: TRBD1; J: TRBJ1-6; DNA: TGTGCCAGCAGTTCGCGGACAGGGCAAAATTCACCCCTCCACTTT; CDR3: CASSSRTGQNSPLHF
V: TRBV6-6; size: -; D: -; J: TRBJ2-1; DNA: TGTGCCAGCAGTTACAAGGGGCCCGACTCCTACAATGAGCAGTTCTTC; CDR3: CASSYKGPDSYNEQFF
V: TRBV2; size: -; D: -; J: TRBJ1-6; DNA: TGTGCAAACGGGCAAGTCGTCAATTCACCCCTCCACTTT; CDR3: CANGQVVNSPLHF
V: TRBV5-1; size: -; D: -; J: TRBJ2-7; DNA: TGCGCCAGCAGCCCCGTGGGGGGATTGAACGAGCAGTACTTC; CDR3: CASSPVGGLNEQYF
V: TRBV7-9; size: -; D: -; J: TRBJ2-5; DNA: TGTGCCAGCAGCACCTATGCAGGGTCCCAAGAGACCCAGTACTTC; CDR3: CASSTYAGSQETQYF
V: TRBV18; size: -; D: -; J: TRBJ2-7; DNA: TGTGCCAGCTCACCTCCGAGTCTCCTTTACGAGCAGTACTTC; CDR3: CASSPPSLLYEQYF
V: TRBV7-2; size: once; D: TRBD1; J: TRBJ1-4; DNA: TGTGCCAGCAGCTTGGGCCCGGGACAGGGTAATGAAAAACTGTTTTTT; CDR3: CASSLGPGQGNEKLFF
V: TRBV7-9; size: -; D: TRBD1; J: TRBJ1-2; DNA: TGTGCCAGCAGCCTACTGGGACAGGGCGACGGCTACACCTTC; CDR3: CASSLLGQGDGYTF
V: TRBV6-1; size: once; D: -; J: TRBJ2-2; DNA: TGTGCCAGCAGTGAACCAGGGCGGGGTGTCGGGGAGCTGTTTTTT; CDR3: CASSEPGRGVGELFF
V: TRBV6-5; size: -; D: -; J: TRBJ2-7; DNA: TGTGCCAGCAGTCAAAGATCGACGGATAAGCAGTACTTC; CDR3: CASSQRSTDKQYF
V: TRBV19; size: -; D: -; J: TRBJ2-2; DNA: TGTGCCAGTATGGGGTTCGGGGAGCTGTTTTTT; CDR3: CASMGFGELFF
V: TRBV5-1; size: -; D: -; J: TRBJ1-1; DNA: TGCGCCAGCAGCTTGGAAGGGACAAAAATGAACACTGAAGCTTTCTTT; CDR3: CASSLEGTKMNTEAFF
V: TRBV18; size: once; D: -; J: TRBJ2-2; DNA: TGTGCCAGCTACAGTCTCCCCGGGGAGCTGTTTTTT; CDR3: CASYSLPGELFF
V: TRBV4-1; size: -; D: -; J: TRBJ2-7; DNA: TGCGCCAGCAGCCAAGAGAGGGCCTTCTACGAGCAGTACTTC; CDR3: CASSQERAFYEQYF
V: TRBV29-1; size: -; D: TRBD2; J: TRBJ2-7; DNA: TGCAGCGTTGAAGACGGGGGTCGCGGGGGGCAGTACTTC; CDR3: CSVEDGGRGGQYF
V: TRBV9; size: -; D: -; J: TRBJ2-3; DNA: TGTGCCAGCAGCCCCGAACCTAGCACAGATACGCAGTATTTT; CDR3: CASSPEPSTDTQYF
V: TRBV5-1; size: -; D: -; J: TRBJ1-2; DNA: TGCGCCAGCAGCTTGGACGTTTCCTATGGCTACACCTTC; CDR3: CASSLDVSYGYTF
V: TRBV29-1; size: few; D: -; J: TRBJ2-6; DNA: TGCAGCGCCCGGGGGTCGGCTGGGGCCAACGTCCTGACTTTC; CDR3: CSARGSAGANVLTF
V: TRBV6-5; size: -; D: TRBD1; J: TRBJ2-7; DNA: TGTGCCAGCAGGTCCGGGACAGCCCCCTACGAGCAGTACTTC; CDR3: CASRSGTAPYEQYF
V: TRBV4-1; size: -; D: TRBD1; J: TRBJ2-7; DNA: TGCGCCAGCAGCCAAGATATCCCGCGGACAGGGTTTGTGTACGAGCAGTACTTC; CDR3: CASSQDIPRTGFVYEQYF
V: TRBV5-1; size: -; D: TRBD1; J: TRBJ1-1; DNA: TGCGCCAGCAGCTCTGGGACAGGGGTTGGTGAAGCTTTCTTT; CDR3: CASSSGTGVGEAFF
V: TRBV12-5; size: -; D: -; J: TRBJ2-7; DNA: TGTGCTAGTGTCTCCGGAGGGGACGAGCAGTACTTC; CDR3: CASVSGGDEQYF
V: TRBV27; size: -; D: -; J: TRBJ1-2; DNA: TGTGCCAGCAGAAGTGGGGGGGGGAACTATGGCTACACCTTC; CDR3: CASRSGGGNYGYTF
V: TRBV21-1; size: -; D: -; J: TRBJ1-1; DNA: TGTGCCAGCAGCAAAGGGGGGAACACTGAAGCTTTCTTT; CDR3: CASSKGGNTEAFF
V: TRBV4-1; size: few; D: TRBD1; J: TRBJ1-2; DNA: TGCGCCAGCAGCCAACTCCCAGGGGGCACCACTAGTGGCTACACCTTC; CDR3: CASSQLPGGTTSGYTF
V: TRBV30; size: -; D: TRBD1; J: TRBJ1-1; DNA: TGTGCCTGGGGACAGGGAGGTACTGAAGCTTTCTTT; CDR3: CAWGQGGTEAFF
V: TRBV25-1; size: once; D: TRBD1; J: TRBJ1-4; DNA: TGTGCCAGCAGTGAAGGGACAGGGGCAACTAATGAAAAACTGTTTTTT; CDR3: CASSEGTGATNEKLFF